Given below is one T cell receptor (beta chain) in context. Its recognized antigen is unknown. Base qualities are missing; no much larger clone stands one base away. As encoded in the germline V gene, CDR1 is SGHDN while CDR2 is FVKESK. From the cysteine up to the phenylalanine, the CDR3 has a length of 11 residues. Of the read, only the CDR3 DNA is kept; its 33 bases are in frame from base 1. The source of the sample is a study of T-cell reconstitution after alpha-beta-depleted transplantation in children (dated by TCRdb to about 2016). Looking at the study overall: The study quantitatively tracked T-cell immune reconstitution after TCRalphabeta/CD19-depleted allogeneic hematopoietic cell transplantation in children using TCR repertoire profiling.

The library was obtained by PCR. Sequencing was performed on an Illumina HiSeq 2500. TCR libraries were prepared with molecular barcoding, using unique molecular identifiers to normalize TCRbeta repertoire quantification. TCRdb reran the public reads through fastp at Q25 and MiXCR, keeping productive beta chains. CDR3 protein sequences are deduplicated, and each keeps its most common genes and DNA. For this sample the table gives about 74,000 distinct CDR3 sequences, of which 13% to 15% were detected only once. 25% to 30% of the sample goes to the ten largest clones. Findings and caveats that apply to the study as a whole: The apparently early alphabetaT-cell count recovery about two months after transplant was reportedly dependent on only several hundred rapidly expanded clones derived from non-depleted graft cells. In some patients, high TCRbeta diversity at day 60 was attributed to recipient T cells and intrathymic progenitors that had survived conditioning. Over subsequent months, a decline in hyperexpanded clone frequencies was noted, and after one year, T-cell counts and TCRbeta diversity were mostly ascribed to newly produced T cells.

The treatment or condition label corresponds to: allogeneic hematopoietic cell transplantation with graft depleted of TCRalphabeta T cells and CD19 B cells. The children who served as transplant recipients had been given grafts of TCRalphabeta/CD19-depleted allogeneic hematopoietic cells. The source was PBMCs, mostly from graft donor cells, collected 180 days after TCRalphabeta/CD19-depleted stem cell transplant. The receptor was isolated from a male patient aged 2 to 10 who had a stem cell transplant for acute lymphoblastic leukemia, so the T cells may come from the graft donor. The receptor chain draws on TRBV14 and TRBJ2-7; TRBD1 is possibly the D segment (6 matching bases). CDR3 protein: CARGQFDEQYF. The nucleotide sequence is TGTGCACGCGGACAGTTCGACGAGCAGTACTTC.